This T cell receptor beta chain emerged from a study of cytomegalovirus exposure and HLA in healthy donors. The study's findings and limits: Common viral pathogens seemed to be connected with several of the most significant clusters, according to a later analysis.

The PCR was carried out with 60 Vbeta primers and 13 Jbeta primers. The assay was immunoSEQ multiplex PCR, and TCRdb's table has in-frame clones only and misses some. The repertoire has under 85,000 clones, 76% of them found once; the top ten carry roughly 3%. Donors had nominal health at sampling but likely had unrecorded immune exposures. As concerns this clone: Its antigen is undetermined.

The specimen sequenced was PBMCs. This sequence originates from a man aged 18-30 years in good health and CMV-seronegative.

CDR3 loop: CASSKTTGSTGELFF. The CDR3 nucleotides are TGTGCCAGCAGCAAAACGACAGGGAGCACCGGGGAGCTGTTTTTT. The V call is TRBV5-4, the J call TRBJ2-2; TRBD1 matches at 7 bases. Trimming cost V 4 bases and J 4 bases; bases outside gene matches: 7. Germline loops: CDR1 SGHNT, CDR2 YYREEE (reference sequence). The CDR3 extends over 15 amino acids.